One sample yielded the 13 T cell receptor beta chains listed below, sequenced in a study of T-cell reconstitution after alpha-beta-depleted transplantation in children. For TCRbeta, the library was prepared with unique molecular identifiers. Each CDR3 protein is one row after TCRdb ran MiXCR on the PCR reads. The sample has 800,000 to 1,000,000 distinct CDR3 sequences; roughly 29% are singletons. The sample here was PBMCs, mostly from graft donor cells, taken 360 days after TCRalphabeta/CD19-depleted stem cell transplant. The receptors were sampled from a boy under three years old who had a stem cell transplant for SCID, so the T cells may come from the graft donor.

CDR3 residues: CASSSWDRAGETQYF. The CDR3 nucleotides read TGTGCCAGCAGCTCCTGGGACAGGGCCGGGGAGACCCAGTACTTC. The chain uses TRBV7-9 and TRBJ2-5; the match to TRBD1 covers 9 bases. The length of the CDR3 is 15 residues. Unmatched junction bases numbered 8, after V lost 4 bases and J lost 5 bases. The V gene's germline CDR1 is SEHNR and CDR2 FQNEAQ (reference sequence).

The rearrangement joins TRBV6-5 to TRBJ1-2, with unresolved D. The CDR3 has 17 amino acids. Germline CDR1 is MNHEY and CDR2 is SVGAGI. V shed 1 base and J shed 4 bases, with 19 bases lying between them. CDR3 loop: CASSYWVRKELTYGYTF. In DNA form, the CDR3 reads TGTGCCAGCAGTTACTGGGTTCGAAAGGAGCTCACCTATGGCTACACCTTC.

Concerning this clonotype itself: The junction shows a germline mismatch at one end, possibly a read error. The chain recombines TRBV5-1 with TRBJ1-1, with 7 bases lining up with TRBD1. This CDR3 spans 17 amino acids. Looked up from germline, CDR1 is SGHRS and CDR2 is YFSETQ. CDR3 nucleotide sequence: TGTGCCAGCAGCCTGTGGGACAGCCGCCTCGTGAACACTGAAGCTTTCTTT. This gives the protein CASSLWDSRLVNTEAFF. Full variable domain (rest looked up from reference TRBV5-1 and TRBJ1-1): KAGVTQTPRYLIKTRGQQVTLSCSPISGHRSVSWYQQTPGQGLQFLFEYFSETQRNKGNFPGRFSGRQFSNSRSEMNVSTLELGDSALYLCASSLWDSRLVNTEAFFGQGTRLTVV.

This clonotype was detected a few times. The DNA for the CDR3 is TGTGCCAGCGGTATCATAGCGGGGGGGCAAACGCAGTATTTT. Its protein is CASGIIAGGQTQYF. V usage is TRBV27 and J usage is TRBJ2-3, with TRBD2 matching 11 bases. CDR3 size: 14 residues. The germline V gene encodes CDR1 MNHEY and CDR2 SMNVEV (reference sequence). J was trimmed by 9 bases and V by 8 bases; bases with no gene match: 10.

This chain uses TRBV12-3 or TRBV12-4 with TRBJ2-4, with 7 bases lining up with TRBD1. The junction had 11 bases not matched to a gene; V was cut back by 7 bases and J by 5 bases. The CDR3 has 15 amino acids. The DNA of the CDR3 is TGTGCCAGCACCAAAGGGACAGCCCGACAAAACATTCAGTACTTC. Translated: CASTKGTARQNIQYF.

This clonotype was seen more than once but under ten times. This chain connects TRBV20-1 to TRBJ2-5; D may be TRBD2 (6 bases). V was pared by 7 bases and J by 9 bases, with 18 bases between. Germline CDR1 is DFQATT and CDR2 is SNEGSKA (reference sequence). The CDR3 is 12 residues long. The CDR3 region has the DNA TGCAGTGGTGGGGACTTGGGGGTTGCCCAGTACTTC. Its translation: CSGGDLGVAQYF.

This clonotype was counted between two and nine times. CDR3: CASSVGTGKGEQFF. The CDR3 DNA reads as TGCGCCAGCAGCGTAGGGACAGGGAAAGGTGAGCAGTTCTTC. The chain employs TRBV5-1 and TRBJ2-1; TRBD1 matches 9 bases. CDR1 is SGHRS, CDR2 YFSETQ, per germline. With 4 bases clipped from V and 9 bases from J, the junction kept 8 bases outside the gene matches. The CDR3 consists of 14 residues.

In its sample, this clonotype was seen a few times. J is TRBJ1-4 and V is TRBV29-1; D is perhaps TRBD1 (5 bases). The CDR3 is 14 residues long. V was pared by 4 bases and J by 7 bases, with 16 bases between. CDR1 is SQVTM, CDR2 ANQGSEA, per germline. CDR3 DNA: TGCAGCGTTGGCCTAGGGAGAGGGACTGAAAAACTGTTTTTT. Its translation: CSVGLGRGTEKLFF.

The chain uses TRBV20-1 and TRBJ2-5; TRBD2 agrees at 8 bases. The germline V gene has CDR1 DFQATT and CDR2 SNEGSKA (reference sequence). The CDR3 is 15 residues long. V shed 1 base and J 5 bases; nucleotides not matched to a gene: 9. The chain's CDR3 is CSARAGRGHPETQYF. CDR3 bases: TGCAGTGCTAGAGCCGGGAGGGGTCATCCGGAGACCCAGTACTTC.

The rearrangement joins TRBV20-1 to TRBJ2-1, with D hard to call. The CDR3 is 11 residues long. With 3 bases removed from V and 9 bases from J, the gap between germline ends came to 9 bases. The germline gives CDR1 DFQATT, CDR2 SNEGSKA (reference sequence). The CDR3 sequence is CSARVSGEQFF. CDR3 coding DNA: TGCAGTGCTAGGGTCTCTGGTGAGCAGTTCTTC.

The chain combines TRBV30 with TRBJ1-5; D gene uncertain. The CDR3 contains 15 residues. Germline values: CDR1 GTSNPN, CDR2 SVGIG (reference sequence). V lost 0 bases and J lost 0, with 9 bases in between. The CDR3 loop reads CAWSVYGDSNQPQHF. The CDR3 DNA reads as TGTGCCTGGAGTGTGTACGGCGATAGCAATCAGCCCCAGCATTTT. The full variable domain, in which reference TRBV30 and TRBJ1-5 provide the parts outside the CDR3, is SQTIHQWPATLVQPVGSPLSLECTVEGTSNPNLYWYRQAAGRGLQLLFYSVGIGQISSEVPQNLSASRPQDRQFILSSKKLLLSDSGFYLCAWSVYGDSNQPQHFGDGTRLSIL.

This clonotype appeared once. V is TRBV28 and J is TRBJ2-1; 7 nucleotides agree with TRBD1. The ends lost 5 bases at V and 3 bases at J; junction bases unmatched: 7. This CDR3 spans 15 amino acids. From germline, CDR1 is MDHEN and CDR2 SYDVKM. The CDR3 spells CASSPGRTGYNEQFF. In DNA, the CDR3 is TGTGCCAGCAGTCCAGGCCGGACAGGCTACAATGAGCAGTTCTTC.

This clonotype has a handful of counts. The rearrangement joins TRBV9 to TRBJ1-1; D uncertain. The germline CDR1 and CDR2 sequences are SGDLS and YYNGEE. Trimming took off 3 bases at V and 1 base at J, with 10 bases between the two ends. The CDR3 consists of 14 residues. This chain's CDR3 is CASSAGLRNTEAFF. The CDR3 DNA reads as TGTGCCAGCAGCGCTGGGTTACGGAACACTGAAGCTTTCTTT.